The 3 T cell receptor beta chains reported below all come from one sample, sequenced in a study of blood T cell repertoires in COVID-19. The data were produced by immunoSEQ multiplex PCR, yet TCRdb's version contains in-frame clones alone and is incomplete. The sample records under 250,000 clones, roughly 75% being singletons. Material for sequencing was peripheral blood. The receptors were gathered from a woman in her seventies with acute or convalescent COVID-19.

The rearrangement links TRBV10-3 to TRBJ1-3, with D perhaps matching TRBD1 (6 bases). Trimming took off 11 bases at V and 2 bases at J, with 16 bases between the two ends. Germline V gene data show CDR1 as ENHRY and CDR2 as SYGVKD. The CDR3 runs to 14 residues. The CDR3 reads CASWDTLTGNTIYF. DNA of the CDR3: TGTGCCTCTTGGGACACCCTGACTGGAAACACCATATATTTT.

The V call is TRBV5-1, the J call TRBJ2-6; D ambiguous. V was shortened by 5 bases and J by 2 bases, with 8 bases between the two germline ends. This CDR3 region has 14 residues. Germline CDR1 and CDR2: SGHRS and YFSETQ. Here the CDR3 reads CASRSRPGANVLTF. DNA of the CDR3: TGCGCCAGCAGGTCCAGGCCTGGGGCCAACGTCCTGACTTTC.

The chain links TRBV30 to TRBJ2-3; D may be TRBD2 (6 bases). CDR1 is GTSNPN, CDR2 SVGIG, per germline (reference sequence). V gave up 7 bases and J gave up 0 bases, with 11 bases separating them. This CDR3 is built from 13 residues. The DNA of the CDR3 is TGTGCCTTAGCGGATTCTAGCACAGATACGCAGTATTTT. It encodes CALADSSTDTQYF.